The 24 T cell receptor beta chains listed next were all sequenced from one sample in a study of identical twins. From the 5' RACE reads, TCRdb called clonotypes with MiXCR, one entry per CDR3 protein. The sample has some 560,000 distinct CDR3 sequences; roughly 9.5% are singletons. The sample was also linked to a second study, of yellow fever vaccine responses in identical twins.

The sequenced sample consisted of PBMCs. These receptors came from a woman between 18 and 30 years old in good health.

This clonotype occurred many times. The chain links TRBV12-3 or TRBV12-4 to TRBJ2-3; no clear D. The CDR3 has 12 residues. The V end lost 4 bases, the J end lost 11 bases, and 13 bases lay between the germline ends. Here the CDR3 reads CASSSAGYGQYF. As DNA, the CDR3 is TGTGCCAGCAGTTCCGCCGGGTATGGGCAGTATTTT.

This clonotype was seen ten or more times. The CDR3 DNA reads TGTGCCAGCAGCCAATCGGATACGCAGTATTTT. It codes for CASSQSDTQYF. The chain combines TRBV11-1 with TRBJ2-3; D not certain. This CDR3 region has 11 residues. Germline CDR1 reads SGHAT; CDR2 reads FQDESV (reference sequence). The V end lost 5 bases, the J end lost 6 bases, and 6 bases lay between the germline ends.

There are many counts of this clonotype. This chain connects TRBV20-1 to TRBJ2-7; 10 nucleotides align to TRBD1. This CDR3 has 16 amino acids. Looked up from germline, CDR1 is DFQATT and CDR2 is SNEGSKA (reference sequence). V shed 2 bases and J 3 bases; nucleotides not matched to a gene: 10. CDR3 DNA sequence: TGCAGTGCTAGAACCGGGACAGGGGTTTTCTACTACGAGCAGTACTTC. Its translation: CSARTGTGVFYYEQYF.

As to this clonotype: It is unclear where the CDR3 begins or ends on the DNA, so no DNA is shown, and the CDR3 is as TCRdb lists it. V usage is TRBV28 and J usage is TRBJ2-7; the DNA was not used to check the table's D call, TRBD1. A total of 14 residues make up the CDR3, ends included. The germline gives CDR1 MDHEN, CDR2 SYDVKM. CDR3: CASSSSGQLARQYF.

This clonotype was seen a handful of times. The chain couples TRBV3-1 to TRBJ2-7; possibly TRBD2 for D (5 bases). The CDR3 has 14 residues. Trimming cost V 0 bases and J 3 bases, with 9 bases left between them. From germline, CDR1 is LGHDT and CDR2 YNNKEL (reference sequence). The CDR3, as DNA: TGTGCCAGCAGCCAAGAGCCAGCGGACTACGAGCAGTACTTC. This translates into CASSQEPADYEQYF.

The rearrangement uses TRBV29-1 and TRBJ2-7; 10 positions agree with TRBD2. The trim removed 4 bases at V and 2 bases at J, leaving 8 bases unmatched. Germline V gives CDR1 SQVTM, CDR2 ANQGSEA. The CDR3 has 15 residues. Here the CDR3 reads CSVALTSGTPYEQYF. As DNA, the CDR3 is TGCAGCGTTGCGTTAACTAGCGGGACCCCCTACGAGCAGTACTTC.

This clonotype was seen at least ten times. The chain is built from TRBV28 and TRBJ2-7, with 12 bases aligning to TRBD2. V shed 5 bases, J shed 7 bases, and the junction held 12 bases outside the gene matches. The CDR3 has 16 amino acids. Germline lookup yields CDR1 MDHEN and CDR2 SYDVKM. CDR3 nucleotide sequence: TGTGCCAGCAGTCCTCCAGGGCTAGCGGGAGGGGGAGAGCAGTACTTC. It is translated as CASSPPGLAGGGEQYF.

This clonotype was detected only a few times. The chain couples TRBV12-3 or TRBV12-4 to TRBJ1-1; D may be TRBD1 (5 bases). This CDR3 has 14 amino acids. V lost 2 bases and J 5 bases, leaving 12 bases between the germline ends. CDR3 DNA: TGTGCCAGCAGTTTATTATTGGGGGGAACTGAAGCTTTCTTT. As protein: CASSLLLGGTEAFF.

This chain joins TRBV10-3 and TRBJ2-2, with 7 nucleotides matching TRBD2. J lost 1 base, V lost 8 bases, and 7 bases had no gene match. CDR1 and CDR2 from the germline V gene are ENHRY and SYGVKD. This CDR3 comprises 15 residues. CDR3 DNA: TGTGCCATCCGGGCTTGGGGGGGGAACACCGGGGAGCTGTTTTTT. This encodes CAIRAWGGNTGELFF.

The J gene is TRBJ2-1, the V gene TRBV7-2; the D is unclear. The length of the CDR3 is 13 residues. V was pared by 5 bases and J by 10 bases, with 15 bases between. The V gene's germline CDR1 is SGHTA and CDR2 FQGNSA. The CDR3 DNA sequence: TGTGCCAGCAGCCCGATCACCAACCCGGAGCAGTTCTTC. The encoded protein is CASSPITNPEQFF.

Here the CDR3 reads CASSSSGALLNEQFF. DNA of the CDR3: TGTGCCAGCAGCTCATCAGGGGCCCTTCTTAATGAGCAGTTCTTC. The rearrangement links TRBV9 to TRBJ2-1; possible D gene TRBD1, 6 bases. The CDR3 is 15 amino acids. The V gene lost 4 bases and the J gene lost 7 bases, with 18 bases spanning the gap. CDR1 is SGDLS and CDR2 is YYNGEE in the germline V gene.

This clonotype was recorded at least ten times. The chain has TRBV11-2 and TRBJ1-6; 11 nucleotides agree with TRBD1. The CDR3 length is 15 residues. CDR1 and CDR2 from the germline V gene are SGHAT and FQNNGV. V trimming: 7 bases; J trimming: 4 bases; junction bases outside the gene matches: 3. The CDR3 loop is CASTRDRGYNSPLHF. The CDR3 region has the DNA TGTGCCAGCACCCGGGACAGGGGGTATAATTCACCCCTCCACTTT. Using reference TRBV11-2 and TRBJ1-6 for the parts outside the CDR3, the full variable domain is EAGVAQSPRYKIIEKRQSVAFWCNPISGHATLYWYQQILGQGPKLLIQFQNNGVVDDSQLPKDRFSAERLKGVDSTLKIQPAKLEDSAVYLCASTRDRGYNSPLHFGNGTRLTVT.

The chain joins TRBV30 to TRBJ2-2; 10 nucleotides match TRBD2. This CDR3 comprises 15 residues. Germline V gene sequence: CDR1 GTSNPN, CDR2 SVGIG (reference sequence). V dropped 6 bases and J dropped 5; count of bases not matched to a gene: 9. As DNA, the CDR3 is TGTGCCTGCTACACTAGCGGGAAAGGTACCGGGGAGCTGTTTTTT. Protein: CACYTSGKGTGELFF.

The V and J genes are TRBV25-1 and TRBJ2-7, with D perhaps assigned TRBD1 or TRBD2 (6 bases each). Germline loops: CDR1 MGHDK, CDR2 SYGVNS. The germline V and J ends were trimmed by 1 base and 3 bases, with 13 bases remaining between them. This CDR3 comprises 15 residues. The CDR3 region has the DNA TGTGCCAGCAGTGAATTGGGGGGCCGCGGCTACGAGCAGTACTTC. Translating it yields CASSELGGRGYEQYF.

The chain is built from TRBV7-2 and TRBJ2-3; no clear D. This CDR3 is 15 amino acids long. Between the trimmed V and J ends, which lost 4 bases and 2 bases, there was a span of 13 bases. The germline gives CDR1 SGHTA, CDR2 FQGNSA. The CDR3 DNA reads as TGTGCCAGCAGCTCCCTACCAGAACCCACAGATACGCAGTATTTT. It is translated as CASSSLPEPTDTQYF.

V usage is TRBV7-3 and J usage is TRBJ2-2; D possibly corresponds to TRBD2 (7 bases). Germline V lookup: CDR1 SGHTA, CDR2 FQGTGA. This CDR3 region has 17 residues. Trimming took 2 bases from V and 2 from J, leaving 15 bases between them. The CDR3 loop is CASSLLLGGANTGELFF. CDR3 DNA: TGTGCCAGCAGCTTACTTCTAGGGGGGGCAAACACCGGGGAGCTGTTTTTT. The entire variable domain, with the rest obtained from reference TRBV7-3 and TRBJ2-2, is as follows: GAGVSQTPSNKVTEKGKYVELRCDPISGHTALYWYRQSLGQGPEFLIYFQGTGAADDSGLPNDRFFAVRPEGSVSTLKIQRTERGDSAVYLCASSLLLGGANTGELFFGEGSRLTVL.

This chain links TRBV7-9 with TRBJ2-7; the match to TRBD1 covers 9 bases. Trimming at V came to 4 bases and at J to 7 bases, leaving 8 bases not matched to a gene. From germline, CDR1 is SEHNR and CDR2 FQNEAQ (reference sequence). The CDR3 spans 14 residues. In DNA form, the CDR3 reads TGTGCCAGCAGCTCGACAGGGGGTTCAGGGGAGCAGTACTTC. It specifies CASSSTGGSGEQYF.

This clonotype was seen a handful of times. The chain links TRBV29-1 to TRBJ2-5; 7 bases line up with TRBD2. V shed 7 bases, J shed 5 bases, and the junction held 10 bases outside the gene matches. This CDR3 region has 13 residues. Germline lookup yields CDR1 SQVTM and CDR2 ANQGSEA. The CDR3 DNA is TGCAGCGCCCGATCTTGGGGGGGTGAGACCCAGTACTTC. Translated, it gives CSARSWGGETQYF.

This clonotype has ten or more counts. The chain combines TRBV6-1 with TRBJ2-7, with D perhaps TRBD1 (6 bases). There are 15 residues in the CDR3. CDR1 is MNHNS, CDR2 SASEGT, per germline. Trimming removed 6 bases at V and 0 bases at J, with 15 bases between. CDR3: CASRETGLGSYEQYF. The CDR3 DNA follows: TGTGCCAGCAGGGAAACAGGGCTTGGCTCCTACGAGCAGTACTTC.

Turning to this clonotype: A much larger clone differs by one base, so this may be a read error. The chain uses TRBV7-9 and TRBJ2-1; D is perhaps TRBD2 (6 bases). The germline V gene has CDR1 SEHNR and CDR2 FQNEAQ (reference sequence). This CDR3 comprises 15 residues. Written as DNA, the CDR3 is TGTGCCAGCGGCTTACGCGGGGCCTCCTACAATGAGCAGTTCTTC. Protein sequence: CASGLRGASYNEQFF.

This clonotype was seen at least ten times. The chain links TRBV24-1 to TRBJ2-5, with TRBD2 matching over 11 bases. Germline-derived CDR1 and CDR2 are KGHDR and SFDVKD. With 1 base clipped from V and 3 bases from J, the junction kept 3 bases outside the gene matches. This CDR3 region has 16 residues. CDR3 loop: CATSDFQTSGKETQYF. The CDR3, as DNA: TGTGCCACCAGTGATTTCCAGACTAGCGGGAAAGAGACCCAGTACTTC.

This clonotype was seen a handful of times. The chain joins TRBV20-1 to TRBJ2-1; TRBD2 matches 13 bases. The V and J ends lost 5 bases and 8 bases, in that order; junction bases with no gene match: 9. Per the germline V gene, CDR1 is DFQATT and CDR2 is SNEGSKA (reference sequence). This CDR3 contains 15 residues. CDR3 sequence: CSARLAGGPIYEQFF. The CDR3 DNA reads TGCAGTGCTCGACTAGCGGGGGGCCCTATCTATGAGCAGTTCTTC.

This clonotype was detected a few times. The genes are TRBV14 and TRBJ2-1; 8 nucleotides match TRBD2. This CDR3 region has 17 residues. Germline V gives CDR1 SGHDN, CDR2 FVKESK. With V trimmed by 4 bases and J by 3 bases, 11 bases remained unmatched. The CDR3 is CASSLMGGGRNYNEQFF. The CDR3 DNA reads as TGTGCCAGCAGCCTAATGGGCGGCGGGAGGAACTACAATGAGCAGTTCTTC.

The J gene is TRBJ2-2, the V gene TRBV3-1; D possibly corresponds to TRBD2 (5 bases). Trimming cost V 4 bases and J 4 bases, with 16 bases left between them. Germline CDR1 reads LGHDT; CDR2 reads YNNKEL (reference sequence). There are 16 residues in the CDR3. CDR3 amino acids: CASSPRARLGTGELFF. DNA for the CDR3: TGTGCCAGCAGCCCGAGGGCGCGGTTAGGCACCGGGGAGCTGTTTTTT.